This T cell receptor beta chain comes out of a study of T-cell memory formation after mild COVID-19. Study at large: Across donors, TCR clusters were largely donor specific. Study results and limitations: Proof of SARS-CoV-2 specificity was absent for the second-wave clones that crested on day 37. Certain responding clones were present in pre-infection memory, suggesting participation of cross-reactive memory.

Germline V gene lookup returns CDR1 SGHTA and CDR2 FQGNSA. The length of the CDR3 is 14 residues. The V segment lost 4 bases and the J segment 7 bases; nucleotides outside the gene matches: 10. TCRdb re-derived calls from the 5' RACE reads in MiXCR, one entry per CDR3 protein. The sample contains roughly 400,000 distinct CDR3 sequences, approximately 24% of which appear only once. This clonotype was counted a few times. The antigen is unknown. This sequence was found in an adult woman who had mild COVID-19 (a few samples of this study predate the infection). Cell type and time point are not known. Source material: PBMCs or a T cell subset sorted from them (not recorded which). The chain uses TRBV7-2 and TRBJ2-7; 7 bases line up with TRBD1. For the CDR3, the DNA is TGTGCCAGCAGCTCGAGACAGGGTTTAGGAGAGCAGTACTTC. Translated, it gives CASSSRQGLGEQYF.